The source of this TCR beta chain is a study of CD8+CD57+ T cells in acquired aplastic anemia. The overall study: Isolated CD4+ and CD8+ cells, once sorted, yielded DNA averaging about 3 ug.

Regarding the study as a whole: Both patients and controls carried the same twenty-nine CD8+ CDR3 sequences.

This clonotype was detected once. Its antigen is not known. This CDR3 spans 15 amino acids. The V gene end was trimmed by 4 bases and the J gene end by 7 bases; junction bases not matched to a gene: 7. It was genomic DNA that served as the template for profiling TCR beta VDJ and CDR3. One entry per CDR3 protein, called by TCRdb with MiXCR from the reads. Of about 170,000 distinct CDR3 sequences listed, about 64% are singletons. Material for sequencing was sorted CD4+, CD8+, or CD8+CD57+ T cells (not recorded which) from PBMCs. The chain carries TRBV12-3 or TRBV12-4 and TRBJ2-1, with 10 bases that match TRBD2. This receptor was identified in a human donor in good health. CDR3 sequence: CASSSRPSGRNEQFF. CDR3 in DNA: TGTGCCAGCAGTTCTCGTCCTAGCGGGAGAAATGAGCAGTTCTTC.